This entry features one T cell receptor beta chain sequence. V dropped 3 bases and J dropped 0; count of bases not matched to a gene: 7. The CDR3 contains 17 residues. Per germline, CDR1 SGHNT and CDR2 YENEEA. The sample is drawn from a study of blood T cell repertoires in COVID-19. The authors' processing: Amplification with reference gene primers provided the estimates of nucleated cell counts. Repertoires were generated with immunoSEQ multiplex PCR, while TCRdb's copy carries only in-frame clones and drops some. V and J calls and clone size are copied from that table; D and trimming were computed from the DNA. The table records roughly 220,000 clones, roughly 84% of them present only once.

The chain has TRBV11-3 and TRBJ1-1, with 10 bases lining up with TRBD1. The clonotype was recovered from a woman in her 40s who had recovered from COVID-19. The material sequenced was peripheral blood. The CDR3 is CASSFGQGVSLNTEAFF. The CDR3 DNA reads as TGTGCCAGCAGCTTTGGACAGGGGGTTTCGTTGAACACTGAAGCTTTCTTT.